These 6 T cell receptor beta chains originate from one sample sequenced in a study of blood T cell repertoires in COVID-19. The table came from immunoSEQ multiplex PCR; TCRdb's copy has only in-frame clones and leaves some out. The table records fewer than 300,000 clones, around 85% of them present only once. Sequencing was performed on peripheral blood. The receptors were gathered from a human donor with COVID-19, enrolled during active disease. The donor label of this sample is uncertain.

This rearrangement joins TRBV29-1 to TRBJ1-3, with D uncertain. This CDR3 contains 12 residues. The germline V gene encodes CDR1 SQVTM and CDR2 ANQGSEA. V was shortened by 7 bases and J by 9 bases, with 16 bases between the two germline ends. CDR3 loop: CSAADGEATIYF. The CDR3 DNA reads TGCAGCGCAGCCGACGGGGAGGCCACCATATATTTT.

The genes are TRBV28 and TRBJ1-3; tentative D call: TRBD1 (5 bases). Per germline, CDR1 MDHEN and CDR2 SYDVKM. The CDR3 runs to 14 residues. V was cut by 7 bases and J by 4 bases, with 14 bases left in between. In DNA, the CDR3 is TGTGCCAGCATATCGGACAAAACGGGAAACACCATATATTTT. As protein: CASISDKTGNTIYF.

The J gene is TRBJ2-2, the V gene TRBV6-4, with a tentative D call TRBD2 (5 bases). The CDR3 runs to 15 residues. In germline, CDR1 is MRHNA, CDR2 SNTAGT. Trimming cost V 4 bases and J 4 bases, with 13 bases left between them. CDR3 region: CASSAFGRGTGELFF. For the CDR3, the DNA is TGTGCCAGCAGTGCTTTCGGACGGGGCACCGGGGAGCTGTTTTTT.

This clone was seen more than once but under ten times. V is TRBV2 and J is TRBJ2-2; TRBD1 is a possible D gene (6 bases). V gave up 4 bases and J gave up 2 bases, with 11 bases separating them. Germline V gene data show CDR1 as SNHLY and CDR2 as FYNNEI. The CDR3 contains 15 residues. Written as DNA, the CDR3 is TGTGCCAGCAGTGTCGACAGGACCAACACCGGGGAGCTGTTTTTT. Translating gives CASSVDRTNTGELFF.

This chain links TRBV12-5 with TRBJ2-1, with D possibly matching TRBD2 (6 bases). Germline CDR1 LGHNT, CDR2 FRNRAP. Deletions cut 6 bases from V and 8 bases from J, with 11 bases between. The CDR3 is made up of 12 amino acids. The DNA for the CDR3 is TGTGCTAGTGGCCTGGGAGGCTATGAGCAGTTCTTC. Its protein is CASGLGGYEQFF.

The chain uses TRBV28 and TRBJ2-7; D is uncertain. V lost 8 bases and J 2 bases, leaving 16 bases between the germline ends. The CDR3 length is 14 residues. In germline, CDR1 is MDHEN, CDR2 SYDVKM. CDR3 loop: CASRSERQPYEQYF. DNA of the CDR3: TGTGCCAGCCGATCAGAGAGGCAGCCCTACGAGCAGTACTTC.